This paragraph reports one T cell receptor (beta chain). The sample belongs to a study of T cell responses to AZD1222 COVID-19 vaccine. Some clones are missing from TCRdb's copy, which holds only in-frame ones; the method was immunoSEQ multiplex PCR. This table holds around 140,000 clones, more than 85% found once. The CDR3 extends over 15 amino acids. CDR1 is SGHTA and CDR2 is FQGTGA in the germline V gene. The junction had 2 bases not matched to a gene; V was cut back by 0 bases and J by 3 bases. The TCR originated in an adult who received the AZD1222 COVID-19 vaccine. The chain recombines TRBV7-3 with TRBJ2-1, with TRBD1 identical over 7 bases. The sample here was peripheral blood, taken 28 days after the second AZD1222 dose. The CDR3 reads CASSLTGTVYNEQFF. CDR3 bases: TGTGCCAGCAGCTTAACCGGGACAGTCTACAATGAGCAGTTCTTC.